The 2 T cell receptor beta chains below all came from one sample that was sequenced in a study of cytomegalovirus exposure and HLA in healthy donors. PCR employed 60 Vbeta and 13 Jbeta primers. TCRdb keeps only in-frame clones here, not all; method: immunoSEQ multiplex PCR. The sample records approximately 61,000 clones, approximately 60% being singletons. Sequencing was performed on PBMCs. These receptor sequences come from a woman aged 45-65 years in good health and CMV-seronegative.

The chain has TRBV7-2 and TRBJ2-3, with D maybe TRBD1 (6 bases). With 5 bases removed from V and 2 bases from J, the gap between germline ends came to 11 bases. CDR3 length equals 14 residues. The V gene's germline CDR1 is SGHTA and CDR2 FQGNSA. CDR3 DNA sequence: TGTGCCAGCAGCCCTAGACAGGCCACAGATACGCAGTATTTT. Translation gives CASSPRQATDTQYF.

In its sample, this clone was seen a few times. The chain uses TRBV5-1 and TRBJ1-2, with D tentatively TRBD1 (5 bases). V lost 1 base and J lost 0, with 7 bases in between. This CDR3 region has 14 residues. In germline, CDR1 is SGHRS, CDR2 YFSETQ. CDR3 protein: CASSLRDSNYGYTF. The CDR3 DNA sequence: TGCGCCAGCAGCTTGAGGGACTCTAACTATGGCTACACCTTC.